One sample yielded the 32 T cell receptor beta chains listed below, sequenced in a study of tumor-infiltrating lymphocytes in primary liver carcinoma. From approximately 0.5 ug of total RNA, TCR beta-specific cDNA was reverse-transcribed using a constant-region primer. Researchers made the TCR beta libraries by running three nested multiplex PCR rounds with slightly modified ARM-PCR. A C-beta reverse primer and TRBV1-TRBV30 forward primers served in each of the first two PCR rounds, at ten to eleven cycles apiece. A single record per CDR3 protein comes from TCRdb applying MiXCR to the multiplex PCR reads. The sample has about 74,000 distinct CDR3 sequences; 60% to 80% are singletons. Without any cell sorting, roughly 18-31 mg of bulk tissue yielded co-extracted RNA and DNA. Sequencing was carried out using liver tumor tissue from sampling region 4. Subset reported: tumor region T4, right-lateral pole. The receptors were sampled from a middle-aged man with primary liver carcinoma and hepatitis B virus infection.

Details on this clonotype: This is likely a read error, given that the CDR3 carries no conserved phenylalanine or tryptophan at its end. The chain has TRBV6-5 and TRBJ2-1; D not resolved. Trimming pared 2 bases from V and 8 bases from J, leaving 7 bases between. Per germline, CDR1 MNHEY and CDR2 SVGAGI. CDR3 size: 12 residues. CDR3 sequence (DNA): TGTGCCAGCAGTTACCCGAGCCATGAGCAGTTCCTC. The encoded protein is CASSYPSHEQFL.

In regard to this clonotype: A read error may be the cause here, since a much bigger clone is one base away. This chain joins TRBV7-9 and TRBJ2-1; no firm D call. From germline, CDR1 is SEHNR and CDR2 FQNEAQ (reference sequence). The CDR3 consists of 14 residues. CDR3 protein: CASSPIGSYNAQFF. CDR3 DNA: TGTGCCAGCAGCCCGATCGGCTCCTACAATGCGCAGTTCTTC.

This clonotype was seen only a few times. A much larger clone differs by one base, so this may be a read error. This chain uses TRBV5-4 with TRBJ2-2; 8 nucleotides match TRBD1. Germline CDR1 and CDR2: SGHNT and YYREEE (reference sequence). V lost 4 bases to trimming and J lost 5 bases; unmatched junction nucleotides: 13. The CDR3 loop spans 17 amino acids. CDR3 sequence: CASSPSRTGRSTGELFF. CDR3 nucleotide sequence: TGTGCCAGCAGCCCTTCCCGGACAGGGAGAAGTACCGGGGAGCTGTTTTTT.

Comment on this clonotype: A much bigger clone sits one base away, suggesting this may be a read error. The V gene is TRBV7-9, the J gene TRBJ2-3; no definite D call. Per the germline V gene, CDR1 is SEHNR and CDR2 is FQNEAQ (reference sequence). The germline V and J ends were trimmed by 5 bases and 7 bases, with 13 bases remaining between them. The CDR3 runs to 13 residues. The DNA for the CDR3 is TGTGCCAGCAGCGTCAATCATGTGAATACGCAGTATTTT. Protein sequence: CASSVNHVNTQYF.

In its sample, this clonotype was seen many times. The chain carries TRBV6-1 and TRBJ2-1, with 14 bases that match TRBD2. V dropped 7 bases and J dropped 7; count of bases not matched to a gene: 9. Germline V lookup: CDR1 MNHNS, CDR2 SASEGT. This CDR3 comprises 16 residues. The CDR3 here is CASTMLGLAGGNEQFF. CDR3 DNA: TGTGCCAGCACTATGCTCGGACTAGCGGGAGGTAATGAGCAGTTCTTC.

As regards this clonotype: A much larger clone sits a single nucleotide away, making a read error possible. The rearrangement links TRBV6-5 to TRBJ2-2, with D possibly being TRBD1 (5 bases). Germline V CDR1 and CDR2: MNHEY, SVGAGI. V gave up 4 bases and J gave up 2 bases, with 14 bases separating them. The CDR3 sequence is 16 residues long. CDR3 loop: CASSSEIGVNTGELFF. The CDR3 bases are TGTGCCAGCAGTTCCGAGATAGGGGTCAACACCGGGGAGCTGTTTTTT.

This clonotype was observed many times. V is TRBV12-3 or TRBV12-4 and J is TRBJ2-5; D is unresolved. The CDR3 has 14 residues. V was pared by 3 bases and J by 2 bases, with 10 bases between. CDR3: CASSFPATQETQYF. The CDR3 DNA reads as TGTGCCAGCAGTTTCCCGGCTACTCAAGAGACCCAGTACTTC.

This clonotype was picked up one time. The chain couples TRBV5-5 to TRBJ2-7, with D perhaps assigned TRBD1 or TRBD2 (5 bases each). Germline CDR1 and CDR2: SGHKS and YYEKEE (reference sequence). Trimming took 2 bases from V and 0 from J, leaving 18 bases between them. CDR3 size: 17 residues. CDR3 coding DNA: TGTGCCAGCAGCTTCAGGGTCGGGGAACAGAACTCCTACGAGCAGTACTTC. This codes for CASSFRVGEQNSYEQYF. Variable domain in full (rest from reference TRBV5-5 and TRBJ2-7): DAGVTQSPTHLIKTRGQQVTLRCSPISGHKSVSWYQQVLGQGPQFIFQYYEKEERGRGNFPDRFSARQFPNYSSELNVNALLLGDSALYLCASSFRVGEQNSYEQYFGPGTRLTVT.

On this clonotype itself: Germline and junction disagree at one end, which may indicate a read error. The CDR3 region has the DNA TGTGCCACCAGTGCTCCGGAAATGTCCTCCTACGAGCAGTACTTC. It codes for CATSAPEMSSYEQYF. The rearrangement uses TRBV10-3 and TRBJ2-7; D unresolved. In germline, CDR1 is ENHRY, CDR2 SYGVKD. This CDR3 comprises 15 residues.

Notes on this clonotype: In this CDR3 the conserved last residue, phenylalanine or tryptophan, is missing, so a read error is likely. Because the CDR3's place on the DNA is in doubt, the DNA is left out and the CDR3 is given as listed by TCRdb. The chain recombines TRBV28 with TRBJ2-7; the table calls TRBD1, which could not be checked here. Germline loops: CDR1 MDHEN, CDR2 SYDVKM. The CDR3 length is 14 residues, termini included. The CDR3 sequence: CASSFQPGSYEQYL.

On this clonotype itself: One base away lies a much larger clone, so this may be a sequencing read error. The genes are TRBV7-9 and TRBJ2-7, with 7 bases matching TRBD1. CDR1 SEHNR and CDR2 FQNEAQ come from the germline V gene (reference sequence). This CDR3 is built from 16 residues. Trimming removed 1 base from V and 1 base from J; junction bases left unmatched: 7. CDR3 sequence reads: CASSLDPEQGSYEQYF. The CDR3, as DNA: TGTGCCAGCAGCTTAGACCCGGAACAGGGGTCCTACGAGCAGTACTTC.

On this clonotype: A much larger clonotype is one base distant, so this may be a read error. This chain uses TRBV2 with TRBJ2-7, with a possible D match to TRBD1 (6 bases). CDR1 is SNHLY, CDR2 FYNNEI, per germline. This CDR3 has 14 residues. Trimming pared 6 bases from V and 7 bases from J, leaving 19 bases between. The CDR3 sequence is CASRIKWGHMEQYF. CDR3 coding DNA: TGTGCCAGCAGAATTAAATGGGGGCATATGGAGCAGTACTTC. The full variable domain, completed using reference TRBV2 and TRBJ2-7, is EPEVTQTPSHQVTQMGQEVILRCVPISNHLYFYWYRQILGQKVEFLVSFYNNEISEKSEIFDDQFSVERPDGSNFTLKIRSTKLEDSAMYFCASRIKWGHMEQYFGPGTRLTVT.

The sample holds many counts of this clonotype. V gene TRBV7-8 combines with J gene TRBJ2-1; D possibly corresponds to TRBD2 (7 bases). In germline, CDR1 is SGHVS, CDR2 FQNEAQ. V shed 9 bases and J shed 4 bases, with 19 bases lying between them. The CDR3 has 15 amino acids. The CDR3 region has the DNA TGTGCCAGTCTGGCGGGGGCGGGAGTTTACAATGAGCAGTTCTTC. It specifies CASLAGAGVYNEQFF.

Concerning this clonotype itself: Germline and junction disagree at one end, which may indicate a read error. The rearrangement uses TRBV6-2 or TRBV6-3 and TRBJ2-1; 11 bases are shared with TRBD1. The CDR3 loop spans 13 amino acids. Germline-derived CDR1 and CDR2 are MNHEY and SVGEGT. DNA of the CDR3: TGTGCCAGCGGTTACACGTTCGGGACAGGGGGGTTCTTC. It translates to CASGYTFGTGGFF.

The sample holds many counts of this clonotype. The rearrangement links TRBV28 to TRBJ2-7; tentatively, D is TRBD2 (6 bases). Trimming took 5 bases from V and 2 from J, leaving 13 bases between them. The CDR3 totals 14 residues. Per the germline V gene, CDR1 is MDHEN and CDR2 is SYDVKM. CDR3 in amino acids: CASSLQAGAYEQYF. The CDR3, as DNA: TGTGCCAGCAGTCTACAAGCGGGTGCCTACGAGCAGTACTTC.

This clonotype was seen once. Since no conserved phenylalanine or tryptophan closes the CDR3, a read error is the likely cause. This CDR3 is CASSLDPGTGASDTQYL. As DNA, the CDR3 is TGTGCCAGTAGCTTAGATCCTGGGACAGGGGCAAGCGATACGCAGTATTTA. The genes are TRBV11-2 and TRBJ2-3, with 10 nucleotides matching TRBD1. This CDR3 contains 17 residues. Germline V gene data show CDR1 as SGHAT and CDR2 as FQNNGV.

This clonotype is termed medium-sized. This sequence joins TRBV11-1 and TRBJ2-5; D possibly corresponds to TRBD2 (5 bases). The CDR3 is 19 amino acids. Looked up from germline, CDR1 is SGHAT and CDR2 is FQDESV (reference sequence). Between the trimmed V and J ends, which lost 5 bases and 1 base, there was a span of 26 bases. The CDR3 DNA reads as TGTGCCAGCAGCCCGCCCCCGGAGGTCAGGAAGGACTTCCAAGAGACCCAGTACTTC. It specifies CASSPPPEVRKDFQETQYF.

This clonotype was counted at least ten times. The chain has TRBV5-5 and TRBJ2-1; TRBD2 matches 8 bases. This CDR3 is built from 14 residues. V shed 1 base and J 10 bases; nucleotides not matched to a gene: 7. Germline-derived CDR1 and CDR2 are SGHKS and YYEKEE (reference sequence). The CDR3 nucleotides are TGTGCCAGCAGCTTGACGGGAGGGCCGGGGGAGCAGTTCTTC. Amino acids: CASSLTGGPGEQFF.

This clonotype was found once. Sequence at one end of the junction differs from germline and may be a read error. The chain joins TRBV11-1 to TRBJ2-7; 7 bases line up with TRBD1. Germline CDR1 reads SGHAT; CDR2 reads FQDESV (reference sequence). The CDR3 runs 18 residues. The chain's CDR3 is CTSSFNFAQTGRPYEQYF. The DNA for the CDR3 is TGTACCAGCAGCTTCAACTTTGCCCAGACAGGGCGACCCTACGAGCAGTACTTC.

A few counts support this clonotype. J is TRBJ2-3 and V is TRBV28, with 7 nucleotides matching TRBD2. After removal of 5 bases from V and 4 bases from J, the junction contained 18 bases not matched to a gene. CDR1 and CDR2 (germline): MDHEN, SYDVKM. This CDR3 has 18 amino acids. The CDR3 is CASSDRAFGGREADTQYF. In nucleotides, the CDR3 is TGTGCCAGCAGTGATAGGGCGTTTGGCGGGAGAGAGGCAGATACGCAGTATTTT.

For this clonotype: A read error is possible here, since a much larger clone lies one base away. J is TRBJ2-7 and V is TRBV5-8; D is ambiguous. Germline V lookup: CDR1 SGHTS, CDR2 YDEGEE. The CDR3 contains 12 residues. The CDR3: CASSSVRYKQYF. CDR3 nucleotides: TGTGCCAGCAGCTCCGTACGCTACAAGCAGTACTTC.

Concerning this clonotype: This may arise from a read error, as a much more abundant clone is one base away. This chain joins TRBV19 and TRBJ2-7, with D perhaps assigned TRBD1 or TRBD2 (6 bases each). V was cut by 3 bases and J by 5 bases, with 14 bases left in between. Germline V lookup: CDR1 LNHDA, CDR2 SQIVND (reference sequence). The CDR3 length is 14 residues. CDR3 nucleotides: TGTGCCAGTAGTATGCCTTGGAGGGACAACGAGCAGTACTTC. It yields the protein CASSMPWRDNEQYF. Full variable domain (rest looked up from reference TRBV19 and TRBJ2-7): DGGITQSPKYLFRKEGQNVTLSCEQNLNHDAMYWYRQDPGQGLRLIYYSQIVNDFQKGDIAEGYSVSREKKESFPLTVTSAQKNPTAFYLCASSMPWRDNEQYFGPGTRLTVT.

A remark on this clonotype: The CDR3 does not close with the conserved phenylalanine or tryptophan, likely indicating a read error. This chain's CDR3 is CASSLLVFSTDTQHC. The CDR3 coding sequence is TGTGCCAGCAGCTTACTAGTGTTTAGCACGGATACGCAGCATTGT. The genes are TRBV11-2 and TRBJ2-3, with D unclear. The tail of the sequence fits TRBJ1-5 better, so the J call may be wrong. Germline V lookup: CDR1 SGHAT, CDR2 FQNNGV. The CDR3 consists of 15 residues.

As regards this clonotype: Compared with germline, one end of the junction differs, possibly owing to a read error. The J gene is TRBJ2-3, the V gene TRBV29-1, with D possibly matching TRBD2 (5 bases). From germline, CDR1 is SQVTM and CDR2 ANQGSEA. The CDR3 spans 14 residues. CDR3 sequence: CSVSRGPVGDTQYF. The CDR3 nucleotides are TGTAGCGTCTCGAGAGGGCCGGTGGGAGATACGCAGTATTTT.

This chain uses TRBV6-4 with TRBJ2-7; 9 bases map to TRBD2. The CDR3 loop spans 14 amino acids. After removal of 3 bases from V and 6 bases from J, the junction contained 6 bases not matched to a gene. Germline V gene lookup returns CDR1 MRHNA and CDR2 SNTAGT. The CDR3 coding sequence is TGTGCCAGCAGTGAGTCTCCGGGACTAGCCGAGCAGTACTTC. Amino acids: CASSESPGLAEQYF.

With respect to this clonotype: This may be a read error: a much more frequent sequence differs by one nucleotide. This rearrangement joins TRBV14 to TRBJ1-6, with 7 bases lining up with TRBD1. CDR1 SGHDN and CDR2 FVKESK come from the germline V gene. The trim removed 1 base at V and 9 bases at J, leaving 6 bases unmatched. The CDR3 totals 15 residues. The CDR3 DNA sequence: TGTGCCAGCAGCCAAGCAGGGGGAGGTCTTTCACCCCTCCACTTT. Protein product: CASSQAGGGLSPLHF.

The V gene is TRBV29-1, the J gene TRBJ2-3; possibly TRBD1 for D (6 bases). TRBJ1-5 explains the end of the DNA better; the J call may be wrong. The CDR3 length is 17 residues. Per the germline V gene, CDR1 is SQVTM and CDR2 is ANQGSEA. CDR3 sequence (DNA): TGCAGCGTTTTCGGACTAGCGGACAGATCTAGCACAGATATGCAGCATTTT. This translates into CSVFGLADRSSTDMQHF.

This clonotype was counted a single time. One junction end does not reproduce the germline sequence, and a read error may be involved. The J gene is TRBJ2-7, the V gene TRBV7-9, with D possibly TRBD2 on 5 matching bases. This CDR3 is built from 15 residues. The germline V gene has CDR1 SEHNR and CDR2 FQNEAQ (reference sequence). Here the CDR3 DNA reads TGCGCCAGCAGTAGAGCAGCGGATGGGACCTACGAGCAGTACTTC. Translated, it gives CASSRAADGTYEQYF.

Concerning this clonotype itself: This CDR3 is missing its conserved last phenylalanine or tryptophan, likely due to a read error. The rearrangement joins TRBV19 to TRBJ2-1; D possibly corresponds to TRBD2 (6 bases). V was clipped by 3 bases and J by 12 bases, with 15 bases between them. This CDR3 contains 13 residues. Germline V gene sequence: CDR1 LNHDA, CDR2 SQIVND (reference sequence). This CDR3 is CASSMRTTNRQFL. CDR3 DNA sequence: TGTGCCAGTAGTATGAGGACTACTAATCGGCAGTTCTTA.

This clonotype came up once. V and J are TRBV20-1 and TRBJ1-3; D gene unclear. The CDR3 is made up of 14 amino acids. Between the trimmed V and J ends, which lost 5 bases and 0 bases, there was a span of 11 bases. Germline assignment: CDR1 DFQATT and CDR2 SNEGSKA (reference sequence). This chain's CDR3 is CSADAGSSGNTIYF. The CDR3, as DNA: TGCAGTGCTGACGCCGGGAGCTCTGGAAACACCATATATTTT.

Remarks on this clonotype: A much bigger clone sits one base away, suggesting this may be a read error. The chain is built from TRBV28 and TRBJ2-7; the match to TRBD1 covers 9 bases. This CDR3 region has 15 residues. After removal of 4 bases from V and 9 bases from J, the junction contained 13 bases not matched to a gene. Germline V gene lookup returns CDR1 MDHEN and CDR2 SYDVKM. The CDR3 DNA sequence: TGTGCCAGCAGTTCTCCGGGACAGGGAGCCCGCGGGCAGTACTTC. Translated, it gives CASSSPGQGARGQYF.

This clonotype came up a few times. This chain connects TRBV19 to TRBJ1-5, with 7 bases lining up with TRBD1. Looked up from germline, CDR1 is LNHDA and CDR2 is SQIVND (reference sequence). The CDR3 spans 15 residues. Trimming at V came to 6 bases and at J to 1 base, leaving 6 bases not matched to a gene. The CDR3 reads CASRWGQTSNQPQHF. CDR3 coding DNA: TGTGCCAGTAGGTGGGGACAGACCAGCAATCAGCCCCAGCATTTT.